This T cell receptor beta chain appears in the sequencing data of a study of shared clonotypes between healthy human individuals. Data came from immunoSEQ multiplex PCR; TCRdb stores just in-frame clones and leaves some out. Of more than 550,000 clones listed, approximately 72% are singletons. General study results and limits: Depth was large, yet rarefaction showed that sorted-subset sequencing was incomplete. Compared with memory subsets, naive subsets generally had larger estimated richness.

On this clone: Antigen unknown.

Sample: memory CD4+ T cells sorted from blood. The subset: CD45RA-negative fraction. The clonotype comes from a woman between 25 and 40 years old in good health.

CDR3 in amino acids: CASSLKQGTGANVLTF. Written as DNA, the CDR3 is TGCGCCAGCAGCTTGAAACAGGGAACGGGGGCCAACGTCCTGACTTTC. This chain uses TRBV5-1 with TRBJ2-6; TRBD1 is a possible D gene (6 bases). This CDR3 is 16 amino acids long. The V end lost 1 base, the J end lost 4 bases, and 12 bases lay between the germline ends. Germline CDR1 reads SGHRS; CDR2 reads YFSETQ. Combining the CDR3 with reference TRBV5-1 and TRBJ2-6 gives the whole variable domain KAGVTQTPRYLIKTRGQQVTLSCSPISGHRSVSWYQQTPGQGLQFLFEYFSETQRNKGNFPGRFSGRQFSNSRSEMNVSTLELGDSALYLCASSLKQGTGANVLTFGAGSRLTVL.